This T cell receptor beta chain was identified during a study of blood T cells in healthy people across ages. Next came a second PCR, run for 7 to 11 cycles, which used a sample-barcoded 5' primer along with a J-beta primer mix. MiXCR, applied by TCRdb to the 5' RACE reads, yields one record per CDR3 protein. The sample contains 1.5 million to 2 million distinct CDR3 sequences, 28% of which appear only once. The V end was cut by 5 bases, the J end by 1 base, with 20 bases between. Germline CDR1 and CDR2: MDHEN and SYDVKM. CDR3 length: 17 amino acids. The specimen was blood. This clonotype was obtained from a young woman in good health. V and J are TRBV28 and TRBJ1-1; D gene unclear. CDR3 region: CASSTIGVIDSNTEAFF. CDR3 DNA: TGTGCCAGCAGTACTATCGGCGTGATTGATTCGAACACTGAAGCTTTCTTT. The full variable domain, its missing parts supplied by reference TRBV28 and TRBJ1-1, is DVKVTQSSRYLVKRTGEKVFLECVQDMDHENMFWYRQDPGLGLRLIYFSYDVKMKEKGDIPEGYSVSREKKERFSLILESASTNQTSMYLCASSTIGVIDSNTEAFFGQGTRLTVV.